The present T cell receptor (beta chain) was sequenced within a study of T cells after yellow fever vaccination. Study-wide results and limits: When the response was secondary, it was weaker but reached its peak faster, day 5 versus 15. Detected again after the booster were most primary-vaccination clones, at nearly 97% CD4 and 80% to 90% CD8.

This clonotype was seen many times. The antigen is undetermined. This CDR3 has 16 residues. Germline CDR1 is SGHRS and CDR2 is YFSETQ. V gave up 0 bases and J gave up 0 bases, with 11 bases separating them. Researchers made TCR cDNA using 5'RACE template switching, and this step added a universal primer site and UMIs. TCRdb fed the 5' RACE reads into MiXCR, producing one record per CDR3 protein. The sample includes approximately 300,000 distinct CDR3 sequences, over 10% of them seen just once. The gene calls are TRBV5-1 and TRBJ2-3; weak D call: TRBD2 (6 bases). The specimen was CD4+ T cells sorted from PBMCs, collected 45 days after the yellow fever booster vaccination. The sequence was collected from a man aged 30 to 45 who received the YFV17D yellow fever vaccine. This CDR3 reads CASSLGTLASTDTQYF. CDR3 DNA sequence: TGCGCCAGCAGCTTGGGAACCCTAGCGAGCACAGATACGCAGTATTTT.